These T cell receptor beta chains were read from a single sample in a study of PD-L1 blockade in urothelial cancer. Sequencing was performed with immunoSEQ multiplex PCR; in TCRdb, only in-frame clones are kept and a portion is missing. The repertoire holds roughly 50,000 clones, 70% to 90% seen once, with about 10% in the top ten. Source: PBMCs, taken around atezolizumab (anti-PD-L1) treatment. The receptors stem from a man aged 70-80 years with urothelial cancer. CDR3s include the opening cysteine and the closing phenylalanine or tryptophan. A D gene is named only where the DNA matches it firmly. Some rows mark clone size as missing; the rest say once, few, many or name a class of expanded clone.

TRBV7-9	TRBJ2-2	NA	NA	TGTGCCAGCAGCCGAGAATGGAACACCGGGGAGCTGTTTTTT	CASSREWNTGELFF
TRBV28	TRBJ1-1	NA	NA	TGTGCCAGCAGCTACGCCCCAGGGGAGCTGATTCCAGCTTTCTTT	CASSYAPGELIPAFF
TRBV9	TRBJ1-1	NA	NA	TGTGCCAGCAGCGTAGGACCGGGCAGGGCGAACACTGAAGCTTTCTTT	CASSVGPGRANTEAFF
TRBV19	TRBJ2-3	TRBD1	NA	TGTGCCAGTAGTATGCAGGGGGTCACAGATACGCAGTATTTT	CASSMQGVTDTQYF
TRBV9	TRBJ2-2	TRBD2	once	TGTGCCAGCAGCCCCCTAGCGGGAGGGACCGGGGAGCTGTTTTTT	CASSPLAGGTGELFF
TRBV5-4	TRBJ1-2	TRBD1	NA	TGTGCCAGCAGCTTGTCAGGGGGCGGCTACACCTTC	CASSLSGGGYTF
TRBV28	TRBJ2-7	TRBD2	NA	TGTGCCAGCAGTACCCATAGCGGGAGGACCGCCTACGAGCAGTACTTC	CASSTHSGRTAYEQYF
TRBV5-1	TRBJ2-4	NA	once	TGCGCCAGCAGCTTACGGGGGGCGGAAAACATTCAGTACTTC	CASSLRGAENIQYF
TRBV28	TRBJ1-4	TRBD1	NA	TGTGCCAGCAGTTTACCAACCGGGACAGGCTTCGAAAAACTGTTTTTT	CASSLPTGTGFEKLFF
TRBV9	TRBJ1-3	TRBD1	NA	TGTGCCAGCAGCGTAGGGGGTGGCAGGGGGCCTGGAAACACCATATATTTT	CASSVGGGRGPGNTIYF
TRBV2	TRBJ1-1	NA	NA	TGTGCCAGCAGTGAAGGGCGGCTGAACACTGAAGCTTTCTTT	CASSEGRLNTEAFF
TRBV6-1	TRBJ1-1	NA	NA	TGTGCCAGCAGTGAAGGCCACGGGGGTGGGGGCACTGAAGCTTTCTTT	CASSEGHGGGGTEAFF
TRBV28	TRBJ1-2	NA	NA	TGTGCCAGCAGTGCCCCGCCGGGGGTGATCTATGGCTACACCTTC	CASSAPPGVIYGYTF
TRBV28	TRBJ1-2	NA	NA	TGTGCCAGCAGTTTAGGAGACCGGATCTATGGCTACACCTTC	CASSLGDRIYGYTF
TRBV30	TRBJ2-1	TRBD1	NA	TGTGCCTGGGGAACAGGGGATGAGCAGTTCTTC	CAWGTGDEQFF